This entry concerns a single T cell receptor beta chain. What it binds is unknown. The data were obtained in a study of cytomegalovirus exposure and HLA in healthy donors. General study points: Later analysis associated a missense DCLRE1C variant with TCR beta V- and J-gene trimming. Associated with cytomegalovirus, according to the listing, were about 160 TCR beta chains. Roughly uniform sequencing depth across donors was assumed, possibly incorrectly.

The PCR used 60 Vbeta and 13 Jbeta primers. Authors' methods: Approximately 11 million shared chains were among about 80 million unique TCR beta chains counted in a later analysis. Generated by immunoSEQ multiplex PCR, the TCRdb table keeps only in-frame clones and is missing some. From that table come the V and J calls and clone size; the DNA was used to work out D and trimming. The sample holds more than 200,000 clones, over 60% seen once. Germline CDR1 is PRHDT and CDR2 is FYEKMQ (reference sequence). The CDR3 contains 16 residues. The trim removed 3 bases at V and 5 bases at J, leaving 7 bases unmatched.

The chain uses TRBV13 and TRBJ2-1, with 10 bases fitting TRBD2. Sequences were obtained from PBMCs. The receptor comes from a man aged 18-30 years in good health and CMV-seronegative. CDR3 protein: CASSLGAGGLHNEQFF. The CDR3 DNA is TGTGCCAGCAGCTTGGGAGCGGGAGGGCTCCACAATGAGCAGTTCTTC.